This T cell receptor (beta chain) was recovered during a study of cytomegalovirus exposure and HLA in healthy donors. CDR1 and CDR2 (germline): MDHEN, SYDVKM. There are 12 residues in the CDR3. Trimming removed 6 bases at V and 0 bases at J, with 6 bases between. Participants comprised healthy donors of bone marrow. Notes on the study in general: CMV serostatus alone was available as immune exposure information. More clonal expansion characterized HLA-associated TCR beta chains than equally common others in a later analysis.

Researchers ran the PCR with 60 Vbeta and 13 Jbeta primers. TCRdb keeps only in-frame clones here, not all; method: immunoSEQ multiplex PCR. The top ten hold roughly 2.7% of the sample, which has 100,000 to 150,000 clones, around 69% seen once. Concerning this clone: Its antigen is currently unknown.

This rearrangement joins TRBV28 to TRBJ2-7; maybe TRBD2 (5 bases). The sequenced material came from PBMCs. The sequence derives from a human donor in good health. The CDR3 region has the DNA TGTGCCAGCAGGGGGAGCTCCTACGAGCAGTACTTC. This sequence encodes CASRGSSYEQYF.